Below, 9 T cell receptor beta chains from the same sample are listed, as sequenced in a study of blood T cell repertoires in COVID-19. Only in-frame clones appear in the TCRdb table, and some are missing; sequencing was by immunoSEQ multiplex PCR. The sample consists of more than 450,000 clones, around 87% of them appearing once. The sample taken for sequencing was PBMCs or T cells enriched from blood (not recorded which). These receptor sequences come from a woman younger than 35 who had recovered from COVID-19.

V usage is TRBV30 and J usage is TRBJ2-1; TRBD2 matches at 16 bases. J lost 7 bases, V lost 1 base, and 10 bases had no gene match. The germline gives CDR1 GTSNPN, CDR2 SVGIG (reference sequence). CDR3 length: 18 residues. CDR3 bases: TGTGCCTGGAGTGCTATCCACGGGACTAGCGGGGGGGCGAATGAGCAGTTCTTC. This sequence encodes CAWSAIHGTSGGANEQFF.

The V and J genes are TRBV6-5 and TRBJ2-2, with TRBD1 matching over 7 bases. The CDR3 spans 14 residues. The V segment lost 8 bases and the J segment 6 bases; nucleotides outside the gene matches: 9. Germline V lookup: CDR1 MNHEY, CDR2 SVGAGI. The CDR3 nucleotides read TGTGCCAGCTACAGGGGCGAAGGGGCCGGGGAGCTGTTTTTT. Encoded protein: CASYRGEGAGELFF.

This rearrangement joins TRBV4-1 to TRBJ2-7, with D possibly matching TRBD2 (5 bases). This CDR3 comprises 15 residues. The ends were cut back, 0 bases at V and 4 bases at J, with 13 bases in the middle. CDR1 and CDR2 from the germline V gene are MGHRA and YSYEKL. CDR3 residues: CASSQERYAGYEQYF. As DNA, the CDR3 is TGCGCCAGCAGCCAAGAAAGGTATGCGGGTTACGAGCAGTACTTC.

V usage is TRBV21-1 and J usage is TRBJ1-3. TRBV21-1 is a pseudogene. CDR3 size: 16 residues. CDR3 loop: CASPRGPIRTGNTIYF. DNA of the CDR3: TGTGCCAGCCCGCGGGGACCGATAAGAACTGGAAACACCATATATTTT.

V usage is TRBV6-6 and J usage is TRBJ1-1; 11 bases are a match to TRBD1. Germline V gene sequence: CDR1 MNHNY, CDR2 SVGAGI (reference sequence). V shed 5 bases and J 1 base; nucleotides not matched to a gene: 9. The CDR3 runs 17 residues. CDR3 bases: TGTGCCAGCAGTCGCCCCGGGACAGGGGGTGGGAACACTGAAGCTTTCTTT. Its protein is CASSRPGTGGGNTEAFF.

The gene calls are TRBV12-5 and TRBJ2-3; D unclear. The V end was cut by 2 bases, the J end by 3 bases, with 9 bases between. This CDR3 has 14 amino acids. Germline loops: CDR1 LGHNT, CDR2 FRNRAP. The CDR3 nucleotides are TGTGCTAGTGGTTTGTACCCAGTTACAGATACGCAGTATTTT. Protein sequence: CASGLYPVTDTQYF.

V gene TRBV3-1 (or the pseudogene TRBV3-2) combines with J gene TRBJ1-4; 7 bases fit TRBD1. Trimming at V came to 3 bases and at J to 4 bases, leaving 14 bases not matched to a gene. Germline lookup yields CDR1 LGHDT and CDR2 YNNKEL (reference sequence). The CDR3 has 18 amino acids. CDR3 sequence reads: CASSHRSSRGLYNEKLFF. DNA of the CDR3: TGTGCCAGCAGCCACCGCTCAAGTAGGGGGCTGTATAATGAAAAACTGTTTTTT.

The rearrangement uses TRBV5-4 and TRBJ2-7; D may be TRBD2 (6 bases). The CDR3 runs to 14 residues. V was cut by 2 bases and J by 2 bases, with 11 bases left in between. Per germline, CDR1 SGHNT and CDR2 YYREEE (reference sequence). The CDR3 bases are TGTGCCAGCAGCTTAAGCGGGCCCACCTACGAGCAGTACTTC. Translating it yields CASSLSGPTYEQYF.

The chain uses TRBV27 and TRBJ1-6; no clear D gene. The CDR3 runs 15 residues. Trimming left V 10 bases short and J 13 bases short, with 26 bases between. Germline V gene data show CDR1 as MNHEY and CDR2 as SMNVEV (reference sequence). For the CDR3, the DNA is TGTGCCACCCCGCCGATAGGGAGTGGTACCCCTCCCCTCCACTTT. Encoded protein: CATPPIGSGTPPLHF.